The source of this T cell receptor (beta chain) is a study of blood T cell repertoires in COVID-19. About the study: Italy, Spain and the United States were the sources of the convalescent and acute COVID-19 samples. In each case, the material was cDNA or gDNA derived from T cells, B-cell-depleted T cells, or PBMCs.

Trimming left V 3 bases short and J 0 bases short, with 12 bases between. Germline V CDR1 and CDR2: SNHLY, FYNNEI. The CDR3 contains 15 residues. Original processing methods: Estimated nucleated cell counts came from reference gene primer amplification. Measured with immunoSEQ multiplex PCR; TCRdb has only the in-frame clones, and not every one. The V and J calls and clone size are taken from that table; D and trimming were inferred from the DNA. The sample carries roughly 40,000 clones, just under 85% recorded once. The sequenced sample consisted of peripheral blood. V gene TRBV2 combines with J gene TRBJ2-7; weak D call: TRBD1 (6 bases). This sequence originates from a human donor with acute or convalescent COVID-19. The donor label of this sample is uncertain. The CDR3 loop is CASSDLGAVSYEQYF. CDR3 nucleotides: TGTGCCAGCAGTGATCTGGGGGCGGTCTCCTACGAGCAGTACTTC.